This passage covers 13 T cell receptor beta chains from one sample sequenced in a study of T cell responses to AZD1222 COVID-19 vaccine. Only in-frame clones appear in the TCRdb table, and some are missing; sequencing was by immunoSEQ multiplex PCR. Among 200,000 or so clones, approximately 94% were seen once, and the ten largest hold about 1%. The starting material was peripheral blood, obtained 28 days after the second AZD1222 dose. All receptors derive from an adult who received the AZD1222 COVID-19 vaccine.

This clone was observed once. CDR3 amino acids: CASSPRQERVQGYTF. The CDR3 nucleotides read TGCGCCAGCAGCCCGAGACAGGAACGGGTTCAGGGCTACACCTTC. The chain links TRBV5-1 to TRBJ1-2; tentative D call: TRBD1 (6 bases). The V and J ends lost 4 bases and 8 bases respectively, with 21 bases between them. The CDR3 totals 15 residues. The germline V gene has CDR1 SGHRS and CDR2 YFSETQ.

The chain uses TRBV5-1 and TRBJ2-1; TRBD1 or TRBD2 may be the D gene (5 bases each). CDR3 size: 13 residues. Germline values: CDR1 SGHRS, CDR2 YFSETQ. V lost 0 bases, J lost 8 bases, and 9 bases lay in between. The CDR3 protein is CASSLVGDDEQFF. The CDR3 region has the DNA TGCGCCAGCAGCTTGGTCGGGGACGATGAGCAGTTCTTC. Based on the CDR3 plus reference TRBV5-1 and TRBJ2-1, the full variable domain is KAGVTQTPRYLIKTRGQQVTLSCSPISGHRSVSWYQQTPGQGLQFLFEYFSETQRNKGNFPGRFSGRQFSNSRSEMNVSTLELGDSALYLCASSLVGDDEQFFGPGTRLTVL.

This chain links TRBV7-8 with TRBJ2-7; 8 bases are shared with TRBD2. The CDR3 is 14 amino acids. Per germline, CDR1 SGHVS and CDR2 FQNEAQ. With 3 bases clipped from V and 7 bases from J, the junction kept 8 bases outside the gene matches. CDR3 nucleotides: TGTGCCAGCAGCTTTACGGGGGGGTCTAGGGAGCAGTACTTC. Translation: CASSFTGGSREQYF.

The chain joins TRBV6-5 to TRBJ1-5, with D hard to call. CDR1 and CDR2 from the germline V gene are MNHEY and SVGAGI. The germline V and J ends were trimmed by 8 bases and 6 bases, with 20 bases remaining between them. CDR3 size: 15 residues. The CDR3 spells CASSLYGESSQPQHF. CDR3 sequence (DNA): TGTGCCAGCTCCCTGTACGGGGAATCAAGTCAGCCCCAGCATTTT.

This chain uses TRBV10-3 with TRBJ1-1; 12 bases align to TRBD1. The CDR3 sequence is 17 residues long. Germline V lookup: CDR1 ENHRY, CDR2 SYGVKD. With 5 bases clipped from V and 4 bases from J, the junction kept 11 bases outside the gene matches. The CDR3 reads CAISLVGTGGRGTEAFF. The CDR3 DNA follows: TGTGCCATCAGTCTGGTAGGGACAGGGGGCAGGGGCACTGAAGCTTTCTTT.

This clone appeared a single time. The chain uses TRBV11-3 and TRBJ2-1, with TRBD1 matching over 8 bases. V shed 5 bases, J shed 0 bases, and the junction held 6 bases outside the gene matches. CDR1 and CDR2 (germline): SGHNT, YENEEA. The CDR3 is made up of 16 amino acids. The CDR3 region is CASSPGDRSSYNEQFF. CDR3 DNA sequence: TGTGCCAGCAGCCCAGGGGACAGGAGCTCCTACAATGAGCAGTTCTTC.

A single count supports this clone. V is TRBV6-1 and J is TRBJ1-3, with D perhaps matching TRBD1 (5 bases). Germline V gives CDR1 MNHNS, CDR2 SASEGT. This CDR3 is 16 amino acids long. Between the trimmed V and J ends, which lost 0 bases and 0 bases, there was a span of 9 bases. The CDR3 region is CASSEALGGSGNTIYF. The CDR3 nucleotides read TGTGCCAGCAGTGAAGCGCTGGGGGGCTCTGGAAACACCATATATTTT.

This sequence joins TRBV25-1 and TRBJ1-2; no firm D call. This CDR3 spans 13 amino acids. Trimming removed 0 bases at V and 6 bases at J, with 8 bases between. Per the germline V gene, CDR1 is MGHDK and CDR2 is SYGVNS. CDR3 in amino acids: CASSEYGNNGYTF. Here the CDR3 DNA reads TGTGCCAGCAGTGAATATGGAAATAATGGCTACACCTTC.

V usage is TRBV9 and J usage is TRBJ2-1; 8 bases are a match to TRBD1. The germline gives CDR1 SGDLS, CDR2 YYNGEE. This CDR3 comprises 15 residues. Losses at the gene ends were 4 bases for V and 3 bases for J; bases not matched to a gene: 6. CDR3 coding DNA: TGTGCCAGCAGCCCTGCGACAGGGGACTACAATGAGCAGTTCTTC. Protein product: CASSPATGDYNEQFF.

Only a few counts were recorded for this clone. The rearrangement links TRBV19 to TRBJ2-4, with 8 nucleotides matching TRBD2. CDR1 is LNHDA, CDR2 SQIVND, per germline (reference sequence). CDR3 length: 14 amino acids. The V segment lost 4 bases and the J segment 6 bases; nucleotides outside the gene matches: 5. The CDR3 loop reads CASSTAGGGNIQYF. For the CDR3, the DNA is TGTGCCAGTAGTACGGCGGGGGGAGGAAACATTCAGTACTTC.

The chain employs TRBV2 and TRBJ2-2; tentative D call: TRBD1 (5 bases). The CDR3 runs to 14 residues. The V gene lost 10 bases and the J gene lost 0 bases, with 12 bases spanning the gap. Germline loops: CDR1 SNHLY, CDR2 FYNNEI. CDR3 sequence (DNA): TGTGCCACCCAGGGCCCAGCGAACACCGGGGAGCTGTTTTTT. Its protein is CATQGPANTGELFF.

This clone was found a few times. The chain combines TRBV10-3 with TRBJ1-2, with D uncertain. CDR1 is ENHRY, CDR2 SYGVKD, per germline. The CDR3 is 15 residues long. Trimming shortened V by 2 bases and J by 0 bases, and 10 bases separated the two germline ends. CDR3 DNA sequence: TGTGCCATCAGTGAGCTGACGGATTCTAACTATGGCTACACCTTC. It yields the protein CAISELTDSNYGYTF.

The V gene is TRBV7-9, the J gene TRBJ1-2, with 9 nucleotides matching TRBD1. V dropped 5 bases and J dropped 4; count of bases not matched to a gene: 5. Germline lookup yields CDR1 SEHNR and CDR2 FQNEAQ (reference sequence). The CDR3 covers 14 residues. CDR3 sequence (DNA): TGTGCCAGCAGCCTGGGACAGGGAGTCTATGGCTACACCTTC. Translation: CASSLGQGVYGYTF.